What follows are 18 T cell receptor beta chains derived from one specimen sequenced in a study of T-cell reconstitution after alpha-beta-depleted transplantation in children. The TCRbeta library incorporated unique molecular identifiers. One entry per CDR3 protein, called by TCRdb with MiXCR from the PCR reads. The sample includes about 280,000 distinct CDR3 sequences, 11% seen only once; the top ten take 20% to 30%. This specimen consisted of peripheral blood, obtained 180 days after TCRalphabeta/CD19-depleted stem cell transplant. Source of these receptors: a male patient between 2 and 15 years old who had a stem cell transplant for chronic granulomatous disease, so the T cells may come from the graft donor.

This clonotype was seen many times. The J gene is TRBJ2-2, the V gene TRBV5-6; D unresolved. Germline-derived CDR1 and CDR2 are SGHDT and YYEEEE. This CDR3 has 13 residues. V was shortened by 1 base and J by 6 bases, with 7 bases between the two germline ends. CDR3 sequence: CASSLWGPGELFF. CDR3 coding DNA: TGTGCCAGCAGCTTGTGGGGTCCCGGGGAGCTGTTTTTT. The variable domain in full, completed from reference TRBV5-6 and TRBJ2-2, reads DAGVTQSPTHLIKTRGQQVTLRCSPKSGHDTVSWYQQALGQGPQFIFQYYEEEERQRGNFPDRFSGHQFPNYSSELNVNALLLGDSALYLCASSLWGPGELFFGEGSRLTVL.

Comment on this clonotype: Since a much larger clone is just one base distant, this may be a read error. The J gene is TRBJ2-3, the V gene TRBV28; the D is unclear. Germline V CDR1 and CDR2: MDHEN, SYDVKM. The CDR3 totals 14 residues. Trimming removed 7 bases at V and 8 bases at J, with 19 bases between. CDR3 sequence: CASKVGPSEFTQYF. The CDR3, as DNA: TGTGCCAGCAAGGTAGGCCCCTCGGAGTTTACGCAGTATTTT.

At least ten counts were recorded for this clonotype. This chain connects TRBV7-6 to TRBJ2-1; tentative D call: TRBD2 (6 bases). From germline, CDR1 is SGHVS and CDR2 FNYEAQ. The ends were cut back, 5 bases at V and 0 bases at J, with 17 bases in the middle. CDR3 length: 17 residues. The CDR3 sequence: CASSPFGGGSSYNEQFF. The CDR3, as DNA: TGTGCCAGCAGCCCGTTTGGCGGAGGGAGCTCCTACAATGAGCAGTTCTTC.

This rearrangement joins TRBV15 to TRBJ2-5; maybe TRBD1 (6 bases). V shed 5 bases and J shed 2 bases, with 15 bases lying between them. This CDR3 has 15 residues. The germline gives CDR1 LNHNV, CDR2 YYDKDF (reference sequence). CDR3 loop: CATSFTGTEQETQYF. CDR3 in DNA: TGTGCCACCAGCTTCACAGGGACGGAGCAAGAGACCCAGTACTTC.

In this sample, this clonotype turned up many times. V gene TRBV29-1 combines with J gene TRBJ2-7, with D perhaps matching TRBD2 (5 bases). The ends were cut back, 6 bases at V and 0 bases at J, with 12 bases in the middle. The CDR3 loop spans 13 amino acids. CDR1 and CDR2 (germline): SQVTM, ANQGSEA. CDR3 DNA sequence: TGCAGCGTGGCGGGCGGAATCTCCTACGAGCAGTACTTC. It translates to CSVAGGISYEQYF.

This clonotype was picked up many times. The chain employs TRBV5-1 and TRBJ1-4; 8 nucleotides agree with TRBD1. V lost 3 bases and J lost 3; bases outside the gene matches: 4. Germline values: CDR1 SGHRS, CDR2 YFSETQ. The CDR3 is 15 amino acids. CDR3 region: CASSYQGASNEKLFF. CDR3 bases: TGCGCCAGCAGCTACCAGGGGGCGTCTAATGAAAAACTGTTTTTT.

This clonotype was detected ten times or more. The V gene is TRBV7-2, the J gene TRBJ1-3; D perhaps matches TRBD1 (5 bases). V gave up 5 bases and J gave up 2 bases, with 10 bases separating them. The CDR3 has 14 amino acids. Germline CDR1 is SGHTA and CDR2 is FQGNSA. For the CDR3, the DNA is TGTGCCAGCAGCCAGGGACGGACTGGAAACACCATATATTTT. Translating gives CASSQGRTGNTIYF.

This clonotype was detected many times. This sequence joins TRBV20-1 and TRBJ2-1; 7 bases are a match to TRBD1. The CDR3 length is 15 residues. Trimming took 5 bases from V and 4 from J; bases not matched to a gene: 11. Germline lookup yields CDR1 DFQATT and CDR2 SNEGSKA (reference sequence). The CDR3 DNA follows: TGCAGTGCTTCCCATGGACAGGAGATATACAATGAGCAGTTCTTC. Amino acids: CSASHGQEIYNEQFF.

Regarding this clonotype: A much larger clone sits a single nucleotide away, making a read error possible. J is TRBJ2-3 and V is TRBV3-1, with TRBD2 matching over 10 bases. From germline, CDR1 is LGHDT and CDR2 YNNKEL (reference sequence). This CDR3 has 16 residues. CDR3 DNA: TGTGCCGGCAGCCAGTTAGCGGGGGGCGGCACAGATACGCAGTATTTT. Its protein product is CAGSQLAGGGTDTQYF.

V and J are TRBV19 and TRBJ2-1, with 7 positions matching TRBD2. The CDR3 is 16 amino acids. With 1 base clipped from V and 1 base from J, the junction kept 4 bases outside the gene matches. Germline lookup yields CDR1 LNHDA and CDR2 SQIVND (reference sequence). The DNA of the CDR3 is TGTGCCAGTAGTATAGGTTCTAGCGGTTCCTACAATGAGCAGTTCTTC. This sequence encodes CASSIGSSGSYNEQFF.

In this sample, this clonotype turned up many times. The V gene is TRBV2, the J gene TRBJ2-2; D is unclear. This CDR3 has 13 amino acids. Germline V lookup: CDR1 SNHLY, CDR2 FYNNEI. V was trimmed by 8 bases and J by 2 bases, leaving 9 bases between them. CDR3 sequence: CASGGINTGELFF. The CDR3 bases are TGTGCCAGCGGTGGGATCAACACCGGGGAGCTGTTTTTT.

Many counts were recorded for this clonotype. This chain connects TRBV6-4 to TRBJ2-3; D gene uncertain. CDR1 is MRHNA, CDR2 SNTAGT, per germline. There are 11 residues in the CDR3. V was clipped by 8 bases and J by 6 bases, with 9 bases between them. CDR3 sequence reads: CASGVGDTQYF. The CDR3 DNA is TGTGCCAGCGGTGTTGGGGATACGCAGTATTTT.

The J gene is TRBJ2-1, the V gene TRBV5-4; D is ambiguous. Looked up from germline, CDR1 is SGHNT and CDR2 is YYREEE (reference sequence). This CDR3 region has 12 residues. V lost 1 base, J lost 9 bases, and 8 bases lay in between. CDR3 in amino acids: CASSLLRSEQFF. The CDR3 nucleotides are TGTGCCAGCAGCTTGCTGCGGAGTGAGCAGTTCTTC. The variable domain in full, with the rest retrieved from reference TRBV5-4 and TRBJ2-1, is ETGVTQSPTHLIKTRGQQVTLRCSSQSGHNTVSWYQQALGQGPQFIFQYYREEENGRGNFPPRFSGLQFPNYSSELNVNALELDDSALYLCASSLLRSEQFFGPGTRLTVL.

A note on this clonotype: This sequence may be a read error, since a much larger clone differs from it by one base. The CDR3 DNA follows: TGTGCCAGCAGCCCCCCCGGGGGGATCGAGCAGTACTTC. Amino acids: CASSPPGGIEQYF. The gene calls are TRBV4-2 and TRBJ2-7, with TRBD2 matching 7 bases. Trimming removed 4 bases from V and 6 bases from J; junction bases left unmatched: 6. This CDR3 spans 13 amino acids. Germline V gene sequence: CDR1 LGHNA, CDR2 YNFKEQ.

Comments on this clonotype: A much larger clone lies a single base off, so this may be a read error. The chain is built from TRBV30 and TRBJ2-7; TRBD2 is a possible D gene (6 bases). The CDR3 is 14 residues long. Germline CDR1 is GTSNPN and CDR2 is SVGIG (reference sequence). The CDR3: CAWSLAPHSYGQYF. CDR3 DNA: TGTGCCTGGAGCCTAGCGCCGCACTCCTACGGGCAGTACTTC.

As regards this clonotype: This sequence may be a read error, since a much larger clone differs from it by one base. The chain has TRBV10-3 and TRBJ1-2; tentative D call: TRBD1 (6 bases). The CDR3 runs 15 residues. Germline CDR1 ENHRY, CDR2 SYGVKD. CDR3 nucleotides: TGTGCCACCAGTGGATACAGGGAAGTAAACTATGGCTACACCTTC. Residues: CATSGYREVNYGYTF.

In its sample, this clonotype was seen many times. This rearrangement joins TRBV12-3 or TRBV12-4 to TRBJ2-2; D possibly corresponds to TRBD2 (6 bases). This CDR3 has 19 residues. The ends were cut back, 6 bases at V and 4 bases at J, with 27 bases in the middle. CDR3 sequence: CASSPLRARGMVGTGELFF. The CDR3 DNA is TGTGCCAGCAGCCCCCTTAGGGCCCGCGGGATGGTCGGCACCGGGGAGCTGTTTTTT.

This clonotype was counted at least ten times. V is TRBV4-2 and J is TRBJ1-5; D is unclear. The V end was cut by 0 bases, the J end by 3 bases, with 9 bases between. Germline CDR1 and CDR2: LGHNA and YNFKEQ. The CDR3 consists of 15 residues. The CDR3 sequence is CASSQDRSFNQPQHF. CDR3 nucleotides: TGTGCCAGCAGCCAAGACCGCAGTTTCAATCAGCCCCAGCATTTT.